Below, 25 T cell receptor beta chains from the same sample are listed, as sequenced in a study of T cell changes during pregnancy in multiple sclerosis. Profiled with immunoSEQ multiplex PCR; TCRdb holds only in-frame clones, not every one. The sample shows approximately 34,000 clones, 75% to 90% of them seen only once. Sequenced here: CD8+ T cells from peripheral blood mononuclear cells, sampled after pregnancy. The receptors stem from a female donor with multiple sclerosis, enrolled in a pregnancy study.

The V call is TRBV4-2, the J call TRBJ1-1; no definite D call. V lost 1 base, J lost 3 bases, and 12 bases lay in between. The CDR3 totals 15 residues. The germline V gene encodes CDR1 LGHNA and CDR2 YNFKEQ. The CDR3: CASSQGRRWDTEAFF. As DNA, the CDR3 is TGTGCCAGCAGCCAAGGCCGGCGGTGGGACACTGAAGCTTTCTTT.

The genes are TRBV5-1 and TRBJ1-2; 8 bases match TRBD1. CDR3 length: 15 residues. V shed 1 base, J shed 4 bases, and the junction held 6 bases outside the gene matches. The germline V gene has CDR1 SGHRS and CDR2 YFSETQ. CDR3 residues: CASSLLSGGPYGYTF. As DNA, the CDR3 is TGCGCCAGCAGCTTGCTGTCAGGGGGCCCCTATGGCTACACCTTC. Filled out from reference TRBV5-1 and TRBJ1-2, the complete variable domain reads KAGVTQTPRYLIKTRGQQVTLSCSPISGHRSVSWYQQTPGQGLQFLFEYFSETQRNKGNFPGRFSGRQFSNSRSEMNVSTLELGDSALYLCASSLLSGGPYGYTFGSGTRLTVV.

CDR3 sequence reads: CASSPRVMNTEAFF. The CDR3 nucleotides are TGTGCCAGCAGCCCTCGGGTTATGAACACTGAAGCTTTCTTT. The J gene is TRBJ1-1, the V gene TRBV13; no reliable D call. Germline CDR1 PRHDT, CDR2 FYEKMQ (reference sequence). The germline V and J ends were trimmed by 5 bases and 0 bases, with 10 bases remaining between them. CDR3 length: 14 residues.

The rearrangement joins TRBV4-1 to TRBJ2-7, with D unresolved. The CDR3 sequence is 12 residues long. Trimming cost V 3 bases and J 6 bases, with 9 bases left between them. Per germline, CDR1 MGHRA and CDR2 YSYEKL. The CDR3 sequence: CASSHSTGEQYF. CDR3 DNA sequence: TGCGCCAGCAGCCATTCCACTGGCGAGCAGTACTTC.

The chain's CDR3 is CASSEGQGNTIYF. CDR3 DNA: TGTGCCAGCAGCGAGGGACAGGGAAACACCATATATTTT. The chain links TRBV7-2 to TRBJ1-3, with TRBD1 matching over 7 bases. Trimming removed 5 bases from V and 4 bases from J; junction bases left unmatched: 2. The germline CDR1 and CDR2 sequences are SGHTA and FQGNSA. The CDR3 runs 13 residues. The variable domain in full, with the rest retrieved from reference TRBV7-2 and TRBJ1-3, is GAGVSQSPSNKVTEKGKDVELRCDPISGHTALYWYRQSLGQGLEFLIYFQGNSAPDKSGLPSDRFSAERTGGSVSTLTIQRTQQEDSAVYLCASSEGQGNTIYFGEGSWLTVV.

J is TRBJ2-7 and V is TRBV5-1; 8 nucleotides line up with TRBD2. Germline loops: CDR1 SGHRS, CDR2 YFSETQ. The CDR3 is made up of 16 amino acids. With 2 bases clipped from V and 4 bases from J, the junction kept 11 bases outside the gene matches. CDR3 sequence: CASSFDLPGLGYEQYF. CDR3 in DNA: TGCGCCAGCAGCTTTGACCTACCGGGACTAGGGTACGAGCAGTACTTC.

The rearrangement links TRBV2 to TRBJ2-3, with 15 bases fitting TRBD2. The CDR3 is made up of 20 amino acids. Germline lookup yields CDR1 SNHLY and CDR2 FYNNEI. V lost 5 bases and J lost 5; bases outside the gene matches: 17. In DNA form, the CDR3 reads TGTGCCAGCAGTACGTCCGGGACTAGCGGGGGGCTACCTTGGGGAGATACGCAGTATTTT. Protein sequence: CASSTSGTSGGLPWGDTQYF.

The V call is TRBV7-2, the J call TRBJ1-1; tentatively, D is TRBD1 (5 bases). The CDR3 runs 18 residues. Germline loops: CDR1 SGHTA, CDR2 FQGNSA. V dropped 7 bases and J dropped 3 bases, with 27 bases sitting between them. CDR3 bases: TGTGCCAGCACCTACGGAGTAGCGGAGAGGGGCCCGGACACTGAAGCTTTCTTT. It translates to CASTYGVAERGPDTEAFF. Full variable domain (remainder filled in from reference TRBV7-2 and TRBJ1-1): GAGVSQSPSNKVTEKGKDVELRCDPISGHTALYWYRQSLGQGLEFLIYFQGNSAPDKSGLPSDRFSAERTGGSVSTLTIQRTQQEDSAVYLCASTYGVAERGPDTEAFFGQGTRLTVV.

This chain joins TRBV9 and TRBJ2-2; D might be TRBD2 (6 bases). The CDR3 runs to 19 residues. Deletions cut 4 bases from V and 0 bases from J, with 22 bases between. Germline CDR1 is SGDLS and CDR2 is YYNGEE. Here the CDR3 DNA reads TGTGCCAGCAGCTCTAACCCGGGGGACCAGCGGGCGAACACCGGGGAGCTGTTTTTT. Residues: CASSSNPGDQRANTGELFF.

The J gene is TRBJ2-2, the V gene TRBV7-9; D is possibly TRBD2 (6 bases). Trimming took off 4 bases at V and 0 bases at J, with 15 bases between the two ends. The germline gives CDR1 SEHNR, CDR2 FQNEAQ (reference sequence). This CDR3 has 17 residues. For the CDR3, the DNA is TGTGCCAGCAGCTCCCTGGACTACCCCGCGAACACCGGGGAGCTGTTTTTT. This codes for CASSSLDYPANTGELFF.

The genes are TRBV7-9 and TRBJ1-2; 9 nucleotides agree with TRBD1. V shed 4 bases, J shed 2 bases, and the junction held 8 bases outside the gene matches. The germline gives CDR1 SEHNR, CDR2 FQNEAQ (reference sequence). CDR3 length: 16 residues. The CDR3 bases are TGTGCCAGCAGCTCGGGACAGGGATTTTGGAACTATGGCTACACCTTC. This codes for CASSSGQGFWNYGYTF.

The chain carries TRBV12-5 and TRBJ1-2; D is unresolved. Germline V CDR1 and CDR2: LGHNT, FRNRAP. The V end lost 4 bases, the J end lost 4 bases, and 10 bases lay between the germline ends. The CDR3 has 13 residues. Written as DNA, the CDR3 is TGTGCTAGTGGTTCTGCGAGCGCCTATGGCTACACCTTC. Translating gives CASGSASAYGYTF.

In DNA form, the CDR3 reads TGTGCCAGCAGCCGGGGGGGTGCAGGGGGCACCGGGGAGCTGTTTTTT. Its protein product is CASSRGGAGGTGELFF. This rearrangement joins TRBV7-3 to TRBJ2-2, with TRBD2 as a possible D gene (8 bases). The CDR3 is 16 residues long. From germline, CDR1 is SGHTA and CDR2 FQGTGA. Between the trimmed V and J ends, which lost 5 bases and 4 bases, there was a span of 17 bases.

This chain links TRBV4-3 with TRBJ1-3; D call uncertain. The CDR3 extends over 16 amino acids. V dropped 0 bases and J dropped 0 bases, with 9 bases sitting between them. From germline, CDR1 is LGHNA and CDR2 YSLEER. The CDR3 DNA sequence: TGCGCCAGCAGCCAAGATCCCCCCAGCTCTGGAAACACCATATATTTT. It translates to CASSQDPPSSGNTIYF.

This clone was recorded once. V usage is TRBV19 and J usage is TRBJ1-2; D unclear. The V gene's germline CDR1 is LNHDA and CDR2 SQIVND (reference sequence). Trimming left V 3 bases short and J 7 bases short, with 6 bases between. The CDR3 consists of 11 residues. The CDR3 loop reads CASSIRGGYTF. The CDR3 coding sequence is TGTGCCAGTAGTATTCGGGGTGGCTACACCTTC.

The J gene is TRBJ1-3, the V gene TRBV9; possible D gene TRBD1, 6 bases. V was pared by 3 bases and J by 4 bases, with 11 bases between. Germline V gives CDR1 SGDLS, CDR2 YYNGEE. The CDR3 length is 14 residues. CDR3 nucleotide sequence: TGTGCCAGCAGCGGCACAGGGAAGGGAAACACCATATATTTT. Translating gives CASSGTGKGNTIYF.

The rearrangement links TRBV9 to TRBJ2-7; TRBD1 matches at 7 bases. CDR1 SGDLS and CDR2 YYNGEE come from the germline V gene. The CDR3 is made up of 15 amino acids. V dropped 5 bases and J dropped 4; count of bases not matched to a gene: 12. CDR3 protein: CASSETGTESYEQYF. In nucleotides, the CDR3 is TGTGCCAGCAGTGAGACCGGGACAGAGTCTTACGAGCAGTACTTC.

V and J are TRBV6-4 and TRBJ2-2; TRBD2 matches 7 bases. Per germline, CDR1 MRHNA and CDR2 SNTAGT. The CDR3 totals 16 residues. V gave up 7 bases and J gave up 5 bases; unmatched junction bases: 13. In DNA, the CDR3 is TGTGCCAGCACCCGGGGGGACTCCACCTCGACCGGGGAGCTGTTTTTT. It is translated as CASTRGDSTSTGELFF.

This chain connects TRBV15 to TRBJ1-1; TRBD1 agrees at 7 bases. J lost 5 bases, V lost 3 bases, and 6 bases had no gene match. Germline V gene data show CDR1 as LNHNV and CDR2 as YYDKDF (reference sequence). There are 14 residues in the CDR3. This chain's CDR3 is CATSSHTGETEAFF. CDR3 coding DNA: TGTGCCACCAGCAGTCACACAGGGGAGACTGAAGCTTTCTTT.

The count of this clone is one. The chain carries TRBV5-1 and TRBJ2-5; a weak D match, TRBD1 (6 bases). V shed 4 bases and J shed 5 bases, with 27 bases lying between them. Per the germline V gene, CDR1 is SGHRS and CDR2 is YFSETQ. The CDR3 runs to 18 residues. This chain's CDR3 is CASSPPPGHPRVWETQYF. In DNA, the CDR3 is TGCGCCAGCAGCCCCCCCCCGGGACACCCGCGCGTGTGGGAGACCCAGTACTTC.

The chain employs TRBV4-3 and TRBJ2-7; 11 nucleotides agree with TRBD2. After removal of 0 bases from V and 4 bases from J, the junction contained 2 bases not matched to a gene. The CDR3 extends over 15 amino acids. Germline CDR1 and CDR2: LGHNA and YSLEER. The CDR3 DNA is TGCGCCAGCAGCCAAGATTCTAGCGGGGGGTACGAGCAGTACTTC. The encoded protein is CASSQDSSGGYEQYF.

This clone appeared a single time. The genes are TRBV13 and TRBJ2-7, with 9 bases identical to TRBD1. This CDR3 is 14 amino acids long. The ends lost 6 bases at V and 2 bases at J; junction bases unmatched: 5. CDR1 is PRHDT, CDR2 FYEKMQ, per germline (reference sequence). CDR3 DNA: TGTGCCAGCAGTTCCGGGGACAGGGCCTACGAGCAGTACTTC. As protein: CASSSGDRAYEQYF.

This chain uses TRBV4-3 with TRBJ2-7; 9 bases map to TRBD2. V shed 0 bases, J shed 2 bases, and the junction held 14 bases outside the gene matches. The CDR3 extends over 19 amino acids. The germline CDR1 and CDR2 sequences are LGHNA and YSLEER. The CDR3 spells CASSQDNGVGGGVAYEQYF. The CDR3 DNA follows: TGCGCCAGCAGCCAAGATAATGGTGTCGGCGGGGGGGTAGCCTACGAGCAGTACTTC.

J is TRBJ2-7 and V is TRBV13; 10 bases are shared with TRBD2. V dropped 1 base and J dropped 5; count of bases not matched to a gene: 14. The germline gives CDR1 PRHDT, CDR2 FYEKMQ (reference sequence). The CDR3 extends over 18 amino acids. CDR3 sequence reads: CASSLVPAGGLGSDEQYF. Written as DNA, the CDR3 is TGTGCCAGCAGCTTAGTACCAGCGGGGGGGCTGGGATCTGACGAGCAGTACTTC.

The V call is TRBV7-7, the J call TRBJ2-7; 10 bases map to TRBD1. Per the germline V gene, CDR1 is SSHAT and CDR2 is FNYEAQ (reference sequence). The V and J ends lost 5 bases and 2 bases, in that order; junction bases with no gene match: 6. This CDR3 spans 15 amino acids. CDR3 coding DNA: TGTGCCAGCAGCGCCACCGGGACAGGGGCCTACGAGCAGTACTTC. It specifies CASSATGTGAYEQYF.